This is a list of T cell receptor beta chains from one sample in a study of T cell responses to AZD1222 COVID-19 vaccine. TCRdb's table, derived via immunoSEQ multiplex PCR, lists solely in-frame clones and lacks some. Of 150,000 or so clones listed, roughly nine tenths are singletons. Sequenced here: peripheral blood, sampled on day 0 of MenACWY control vaccination. The receptors here all came from an adult in good health. CDR3s include the opening cysteine and the closing phenylalanine or tryptophan. A D gene is named only where the DNA matches it firmly. Not all rows give a size; the values are once, few, many and, for expanded clones, a class.

clone size	D gene	J gene	V gene	CDR3 DNA	CDR3 protein
.	.	TRBJ1-5	TRBV19	TGTGCCAGTAGTATTAACAGGGGCAATCAGCCCCAGCATTTT	CASSINRGNQPQHF
.	.	TRBJ1-1	TRBV9	TGTGCCAGCACCCAAACCGCGGGACACGGCAACACTGAAGCTTTCTTT	CASTQTAGHGNTEAFF
.	.	TRBJ2-5	TRBV7-2	TGTGCCAGCAGCTTAGTGGGCAGTCAAGAGACCCAGTACTTC	CASSLVGSQETQYF
.	.	TRBJ2-1	TRBV6-5	TGTGCCAGCAGTTACTCGGGCCATGAGCAGTTCTTC	CASSYSGHEQFF
.	.	TRBJ2-3	TRBV19	TGTGCCAGTACCTCAGACCACACAGATACGCAGTATTTT	CASTSDHTDTQYF
.	.	TRBJ2-3	TRBV27	TGTGCCACCGCCCGAAGCACAGATACGCAGTATTTT	CATARSTDTQYF
.	TRBD2	TRBJ2-5	TRBV5-6	TGTGCCAGCAGCCCTGGACTAGCGGGAGCCCAAGAGACCCAGTACTTC	CASSPGLAGAQETQYF
.	.	TRBJ2-7	TRBV12-5	TGTGCTAGTGGTTTGGGACAGAACACCTACGAGCAGTACTTC	CASGLGQNTYEQYF
.	TRBD1	TRBJ1-5	TRBV6-1	TGTGCCAGCAGTGAACATGGACAGGCCCCAGTGACCCAGCATTTT	CASSEHGQAPVTQHF
.	.	TRBJ2-5	TRBV5-4	TGTGCCAGCAGCTGGGTGACGACCCAAGAGACCCAGTACTTC	CASSWVTTQETQYF
.	TRBD1	TRBJ1-3	TRBV5-1	TGCGCCAGCAGCCCACAGGGGGCTGGAAACACCATATATTTT	CASSPQGAGNTIYF
.	TRBD1	TRBJ2-7	TRBV30	TGTGCCTTCCTCACCGGGACAGGGAGCTACGAGCAGTACTTC	CAFLTGTGSYEQYF
few	.	TRBJ2-1	TRBV7-2	TGTGCCAGCAGCTTAGCAGGGGTCTCCTACAATGAGCAGTTCTTC	CASSLAGVSYNEQFF
.	.	TRBJ1-3	TRBV7-3	TGTGCCAGCAGCCGGGACGGCGTCTCTGGAAACACCATATATTTT	CASSRDGVSGNTIYF
.	.	TRBJ1-1	TRBV6-5	TGTGCCAGCACCCCCACCCTGGCTGAAGCTTTCTTT	CASTPTLAEAFF
.	.	TRBJ2-3	TRBV5-3	TGTGCCAGAAGCTTGTTGTCAGGGAGATCTCTGAAGACTAGCACAGATACGCAGTATTTT	CARSLLSGRSLKTSTDTQYF
once	.	TRBJ1-4	TRBV6-1	TGTGCCAGCAGTGAAGCGCTAAGGTCTAATGAAAAACTGTTTTTT	CASSEALRSNEKLFF
.	.	TRBJ2-3	TRBV5-4	TGTGCCAGCAGCTTGGCCGGGGGGCGGGCAGATACGCAGTATTTT	CASSLAGGRADTQYF
.	TRBD1	TRBJ2-2	TRBV6-2/TRBV6-3	TGTGCCAGCGGCCGGGGGACAGGGGCCACCGGGGAGCTGTTTTTT	CASGRGTGATGELFF
.	.	TRBJ2-1	TRBV19	TGTGCCAGTTCGAGGAGCTCCTACAATGAGCAGTTCTTC	CASSRSSYNEQFF
once	.	TRBJ1-2	TRBV2	TGTGCCAGCAGTGCAACATGGAGCAGGACTAACTATGGCTACACCTTC	CASSATWSRTNYGYTF
.	TRBD1	TRBJ1-2	TRBV29-1	TGCAGCGTTGTCGACAGGGCCTATGGCTACACCTTC	CSVVDRAYGYTF
.	.	TRBJ2-5	TRBV6-6	TGTGCCAGCAGTCTGAACCAAGAGACCCAGTACTTC	CASSLNQETQYF
.	.	TRBJ2-1	TRBV7-3	TGTGCCAGCAGCGCTCGGAAGGGAATCTACAATGAGCAGTTCTTC	CASSARKGIYNEQFF
.	.	TRBJ1-1	TRBV30	TGTGCCTGGAGGGGAAAGGCAGGGCGGACTGAAGCTTTCTTT	CAWRGKAGRTEAFF
.	.	TRBJ2-2	TRBV6-5	TGTGCCAGCACCCCGAGGCCGGGCAACACCGGGGAGCTGTTTTTT	CASTPRPGNTGELFF
.	TRBD1	TRBJ1-4	TRBV4-2	TGTGCCAGCAGCCAATCCCCCGGGACAGGCGCGGCAACTAATGAAAAACTGTTTTTT	CASSQSPGTGAATNEKLFF
.	.	TRBJ1-1	TRBV3-1/TRBV3-2	TGTGCCAGCAGCCTCATGGGTGGGGGAGACACTGAAGCTTTCTTT	CASSLMGGGDTEAFF
.	.	TRBJ2-1	TRBV18	TGTGCCAGCTCAACGGGAGTCGGAGATGAGCAGTTCTTC	CASSTGVGDEQFF
.	.	TRBJ1-2	TRBV5-4	TGTGCCAGCAGCTCAACGTGGCAGGGAGGTGGCTACACCTTC	CASSSTWQGGGYTF
.	.	TRBJ1-5	TRBV7-2	TGTGCCAGCAGCTCCCGGGAGGGCAATCAGCCCCAGCATTTT	CASSSREGNQPQHF
.	.	TRBJ2-2	TRBV10-3	TGTGCCATCAGTGGGGCGGACGCCGGGGAGCTGTTTTTT	CAISGADAGELFF
.	.	TRBJ2-5	TRBV7-9	TGTGCCAGCAGCCTCGACGGGCCCCAAGAGACCCAGTACTTC	CASSLDGPQETQYF
once	TRBD1	TRBJ2-7	TRBV4-1	TGCGCCAGCAGCCAAAGGGGGACAGACTCCTACGAGCAGTACTTC	CASSQRGTDSYEQYF
.	.	TRBJ2-3	TRBV29-1	TGCAGCGTCGTCTGGATAGGAGCGGAATACACAGATACGCAGTATTTT	CSVVWIGAEYTDTQYF
.	.	TRBJ1-5	TRBV18	TGTGCCAGCTCACCAGGGAACCAGCCCCAGCATTTT	CASSPGNQPQHF
few	.	TRBJ1-5	TRBV7-2	TGTGCCAGCAGCTTACGAGGGGTTGGCAATCAGCCCCAGCATTTT	CASSLRGVGNQPQHF
.	.	TRBJ1-2	TRBV5-5	TGTGCCAGCAGCTTGGGGACTGATAACTATGGCTACACCTTC	CASSLGTDNYGYTF
.	.	TRBJ2-7	TRBV30	TGTGCCTGGAGTCAGGGCGGTCCCTACGAGCAGTACTTC	CAWSQGGPYEQYF
.	.	TRBJ2-2	TRBV10-1	TGCGCCAGCAGTGATCCCCCCGGGGAGCTGTTTTTT	CASSDPPGELFF
.	TRBD1	TRBJ1-6	TRBV19	TGTGCCAGTAGCCTCGGGACAGGGCAGGGTTCACCCCTCCACTTT	CASSLGTGQGSPLHF
once	.	TRBJ2-1	TRBV15	TGTGCCACCAGCAGAGATCACGGGACTCTTAATGAGCAGTTCTTC	CATSRDHGTLNEQFF
few	.	TRBJ1-1	TRBV30	TGTGCCTGGAGCCCGTATGTAAACACTGAAGCTTTCTTT	CAWSPYVNTEAFF
.	.	TRBJ2-1	TRBV10-3	TGTGCCACAGAAGGACTCCTACCCCCCAATGAGCAGTTCTTC	CATEGLLPPNEQFF
.	TRBD1	TRBJ1-4	TRBV16	TGTGCCAGCAGCCAATCGATAAGACAGGGGGAAAAACTGTTTTTT	CASSQSIRQGEKLFF
.	.	TRBJ1-2	TRBV4-3	TGCGCCAGCAGCCAAGATGTTCAGGGTGGCTATGGCTACACCTTC	CASSQDVQGGYGYTF
.	.	TRBJ2-1	TRBV20-1	TGCAGTGCCCCCGGCGGGAATGAGCAGTTCTTC	CSAPGGNEQFF